Listed below are T cell receptor beta chains from one sample, sequenced in a study of blood T cell repertoires in COVID-19. Here immunoSEQ multiplex PCR was the method, and the copy in TCRdb shows in-frame clones only, minus some. The table has about 150,000 clones, about 85% seen once. Sample: peripheral blood. Receptor source: a woman aged 55-70 years with active or convalescent COVID-19. Each CDR3 is given with its conserved first and last residue. D genes are given only for firm matches. Not every row has a clone size; where given, it reads once, few, many or a size class.

j_call,clone_size,d_call,v_call,cdr3_nt,cdr3_aa
TRBJ2-1,NA,TRBD1,TRBV5-4,TGTGCCAGCAGCTTGGCGGGACAGGGGAGGCATGAGCAGTTCTTC,CASSLAGQGRHEQFF
TRBJ1-1,NA,NA,TRBV10-3,TGTGCCATCAGTGAGGGTAGCAGGGGGAACACTGAAGCTTTCTTT,CAISEGSRGNTEAFF
TRBJ1-2,NA,TRBD1,TRBV3-1/TRBV3-2,TGTGCCAGCAGCCAAGAGTGGACAGGAGGGGCAGCTGGCTACACCTTC,CASSQEWTGGAAGYTF
TRBJ1-5,once,TRBD1,TRBV4-3,TGCGCCAGCAGCCAAGAACCTTCAAGACAGGGGCTCAATCAGCCCCAGCATTTT,CASSQEPSRQGLNQPQHF
TRBJ1-1,NA,TRBD1,TRBV13,TGTGCCAGCAGCTTAGCCAACCACAGGACAGGGGACACTGAAGCTTTCTTT,CASSLANHRTGDTEAFF
TRBJ1-1,many,NA,TRBV5-1,TGCGCCAGCAGCCCCCGGGGGGGGGAAGGCGATCAAGCTTTCTTT,CASSPRGGEGDQAFF
TRBJ2-4,NA,NA,TRBV6-5,TGTGCCACCGGCTCGGGTTACCTAGCCAAAAACATTCAGTACTTC,CATGSGYLAKNIQYF
TRBJ1-6,NA,NA,TRBV7-5,TGTGCCAGAAGCCCAACAGGACAGGGAAATTCACCCCTCCACTTT,CARSPTGQGNSPLHF
TRBJ1-2,NA,NA,TRBV5-1,TGCGCCAGCAGCTTTACAGTGGACACTGGCTACACCTTC,CASSFTVDTGYTF
TRBJ2-1,NA,NA,TRBV3-1/TRBV3-2,TGTGCCAGCAGCCAATGGGCTGGCCTGCGCAATGAGCAGTTCTTC,CASSQWAGLRNEQFF
TRBJ1-1,NA,TRBD1,TRBV4-1,TGCGCCAGCAGCCATGGGGACAGAGAAATAAACGTGGCTTTCTTT,CASSHGDREINVAFF
TRBJ1-6,few,TRBD1,TRBV19,TGTGCCAGTAGTGTACCCCGGGACAGGGGGTATAATTCACCCCTCCACTTT,CASSVPRDRGYNSPLHF
TRBJ1-5,NA,TRBD1,TRBV7-8,TGTGCCAGCAGCTCGGACAGGGGTCAGCCCCAGCATTTT,CASSSDRGQPQHF
TRBJ2-1,NA,TRBD2,TRBV12-5,TGTGCTAGCGGAAAACTAGCGGGGCCCTACAGTGAGCAGTTCTTC,CASGKLAGPYSEQFF